This passage covers 14 T cell receptor beta chains from one sample sequenced in a study of T cells in localized non-small cell lung cancer (dated by TCRdb to the early 2020s). Preparation of the library involved the immunoSEQ multiplex PCR assay. TCRdb's version of the immuneACCESS table is confined to in-frame rearrangements and falls short of the full clone set. An unresolved V gene accounts for under half of the shortfall where checked; the remainder is of unknown origin. Counted in this sample were 45,000 to 60,000 clones; 86% of them appeared once. Approximately 2.4% of the sample goes to the ten largest clones. The sequencing used PBMCs, collected before any cancer treatment. These receptors all come from a man aged 40 to 70 with stage II lung adenocarcinoma.

The rearrangement links TRBV19 to TRBJ1-1, with D hard to call. This CDR3 region has 13 residues. Deletions cut 6 bases from V and 3 bases from J, with 11 bases between. Germline V gene data show CDR1 as LNHDA and CDR2 as SQIVND (reference sequence). The CDR3 DNA sequence: TGTGCCAGTAGCCTATCTAGGGACACTGAAGCTTTCTTT. This sequence encodes CASSLSRDTEAFF.

The rearrangement joins TRBV15 to TRBJ1-1; a weak D match, TRBD1 (5 bases). In germline, CDR1 is LNHNV, CDR2 YYDKDF (reference sequence). Trimming pared 3 bases from V and 1 base from J, leaving 12 bases between. The CDR3 is made up of 15 amino acids. The CDR3 bases are TGTGCCACCAGCAGTTGGAGGGGAGAGAACACTGAAGCTTTCTTT. Translating gives CATSSWRGENTEAFF. The whole variable domain, filled in from reference TRBV15 and TRBJ1-1, reads DAMVIQNPRYQVTQFGKPVTLSCSQTLNHNVMYWYQQKSSQAPKLLFHYYDKDFNNEADTPDNFQSRRPNTSFCFLDIRSPGLGDTAMYLCATSSWRGENTEAFFGQGTRLTVV.

The chain uses TRBV6-1 and TRBJ1-2; D is ambiguous. Between the trimmed V and J ends, which lost 2 bases and 6 bases, there was a span of 19 bases. This CDR3 spans 16 amino acids. CDR1 is MNHNS, CDR2 SASEGT, per germline. The CDR3: CASSEYFGVVVNGYTF. CDR3 nucleotide sequence: TGTGCCAGCAGTGAATACTTCGGGGTAGTGGTAAATGGCTACACCTTC.

The chain has TRBV19 and TRBJ2-5; D is possibly TRBD1 (6 bases). The CDR3 sequence is 17 residues long. Germline CDR1 LNHDA, CDR2 SQIVND (reference sequence). The ends were cut back, 5 bases at V and 4 bases at J, with 23 bases in the middle. CDR3 amino acids: CASSLRAGVPSLETQYF. CDR3 DNA sequence: TGTGCCAGTAGTCTTCGCGCAGGGGTTCCGTCTCTAGAGACCCAGTACTTC. Combining the CDR3 with reference TRBV19 and TRBJ2-5 gives the whole variable domain DGGITQSPKYLFRKEGQNVTLSCEQNLNHDAMYWYRQDPGQGLRLIYYSQIVNDFQKGDIAEGYSVSREKKESFPLTVTSAQKNPTAFYLCASSLRAGVPSLETQYFGPGTRLLVL.

The V gene is TRBV6-1, the J gene TRBJ1-1; 9 bases agree with TRBD1. Germline V CDR1 and CDR2: MNHNS, SASEGT. CDR3 length equals 18 residues. V shed 0 bases, J shed 0 bases, and the junction held 8 bases outside the gene matches. This chain's CDR3 is CASSEAPTGGMMNTEAFF. The CDR3 DNA reads as TGTGCCAGCAGTGAAGCGCCAACAGGGGGCATGATGAACACTGAAGCTTTCTTT.

This chain connects TRBV7-6 to TRBJ2-7; D not certain. This CDR3 comprises 16 residues. Trimming cost V 0 bases and J 5 bases, with 17 bases left between them. Germline-derived CDR1 and CDR2 are SGHVS and FNYEAQ. CDR3 region: CASSLASSSNGNEQYF. DNA of the CDR3: TGTGCCAGCAGCTTAGCGTCCAGTAGCAATGGGAACGAGCAGTACTTC.

The chain carries TRBV6-4 and TRBJ2-3, with TRBD2 matching over 10 bases. Unmatched junction bases numbered 4, after V lost 0 bases and J lost 4 bases. The V gene's germline CDR1 is MRHNA and CDR2 SNTAGT. The CDR3 sequence is 16 residues long. CDR3 nucleotides: TGTGCCAGCAGTGACTCAGCCAGCGGGGGGGCAGATACGCAGTATTTT. Translation gives CASSDSASGGADTQYF.

V is TRBV19 and J is TRBJ1-1; the D gene is possibly TRBD1 (5 bases). Germline V gene data show CDR1 as LNHDA and CDR2 as SQIVND (reference sequence). This CDR3 has 14 residues. Trimming took off 5 bases at V and 0 bases at J, with 10 bases between the two ends. In DNA, the CDR3 is TGTGCCAGTAGTGCCACAGGTTTGAACACTGAAGCTTTCTTT. Amino acids: CASSATGLNTEAFF.

The chain links TRBV7-9 to TRBJ2-1; D possibly uses TRBD1 or TRBD2 (5 bases each). Trimming left V 1 base short and J 12 bases short, with 13 bases between. Germline values: CDR1 SEHNR, CDR2 FQNEAQ (reference sequence). The CDR3 contains 13 residues. The CDR3 loop is CASSLENAGRQFF. DNA for the CDR3: TGTGCCAGCAGCTTAGAAAACGCAGGGAGGCAGTTCTTC.

The rearrangement joins TRBV11-1 to TRBJ1-4, with 8 bases that match TRBD1. The V and J ends lost 3 bases and 7 bases, in that order; junction bases with no gene match: 7. Germline CDR1 is SGHAT and CDR2 is FQDESV (reference sequence). This CDR3 spans 15 amino acids. CDR3 DNA: TGTGCCAGCAGCTTTACTGGACAGGGTGGTGAAAAACTGTTTTTT. It encodes CASSFTGQGGEKLFF.

The chain is built from TRBV7-9 and TRBJ2-7; D is possibly TRBD1 or TRBD2 (5 bases each). Looked up from germline, CDR1 is SEHNR and CDR2 is FQNEAQ (reference sequence). The V end lost 5 bases, the J end lost 3 bases, and 20 bases lay between the germline ends. This CDR3 has 16 amino acids. CDR3 sequence: CASSPSYEGQLYEQYF. Here the CDR3 DNA reads TGTGCCAGCAGCCCCTCGTATGAGGGGCAACTCTACGAGCAGTACTTC.

The V gene is TRBV5-5, the J gene TRBJ2-5, with TRBD2 as a possible D gene (6 bases). V was shortened by 0 bases and J by 5 bases, with 20 bases between the two germline ends. Germline loops: CDR1 SGHKS, CDR2 YYEKEE (reference sequence). The CDR3 is made up of 17 amino acids. This CDR3 is CASSLASWVAARETQYF. As DNA, the CDR3 is TGTGCCAGCAGCTTGGCTAGTTGGGTAGCGGCGAGGGAGACCCAGTACTTC.

The rearrangement links TRBV6-1 to TRBJ2-6, with D tentatively TRBD2 (5 bases). Trimming pared 1 base from V and 0 bases from J, leaving 7 bases between. CDR3 size: 16 residues. Germline assignment: CDR1 MNHNS and CDR2 SASEGT. CDR3 loop: CASSEVAPSGANVLTF. The CDR3 DNA is TGTGCCAGCAGTGAAGTAGCGCCCTCTGGGGCCAACGTCCTGACTTTC.

The chain employs TRBV11-3 and TRBJ2-3, with D tentatively TRBD1 or TRBD2 (5 bases each). The CDR3 loop spans 14 amino acids. Germline CDR1 SGHNT, CDR2 YENEEA. The V and J ends lost 5 bases and 2 bases respectively, with 11 bases between them. The CDR3 DNA sequence: TGTGCCAGCAGCCCGGGACCCATCACAGATACGCAGTATTTT. Its protein is CASSPGPITDTQYF.